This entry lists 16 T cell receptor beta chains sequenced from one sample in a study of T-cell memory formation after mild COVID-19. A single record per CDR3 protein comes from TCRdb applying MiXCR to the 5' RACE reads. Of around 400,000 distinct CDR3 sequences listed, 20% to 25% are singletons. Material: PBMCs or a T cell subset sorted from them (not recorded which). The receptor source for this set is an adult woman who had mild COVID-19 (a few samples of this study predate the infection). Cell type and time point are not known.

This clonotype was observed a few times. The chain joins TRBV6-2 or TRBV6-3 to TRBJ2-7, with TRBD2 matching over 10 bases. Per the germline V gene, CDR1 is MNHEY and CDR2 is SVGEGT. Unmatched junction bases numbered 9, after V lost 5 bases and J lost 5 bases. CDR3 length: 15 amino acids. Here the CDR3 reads CASSKKKLAGDEQYF. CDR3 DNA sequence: TGTGCCAGCAGTAAGAAGAAGCTAGCGGGAGACGAGCAGTACTTC.

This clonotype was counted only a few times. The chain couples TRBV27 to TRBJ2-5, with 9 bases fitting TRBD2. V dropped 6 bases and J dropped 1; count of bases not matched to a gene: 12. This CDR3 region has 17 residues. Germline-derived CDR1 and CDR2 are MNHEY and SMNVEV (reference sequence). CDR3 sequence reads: CASRILGERGVQETQYF. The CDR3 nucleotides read TGTGCCAGCAGAATACTGGGGGAGCGGGGGGTCCAAGAGACCCAGTACTTC.

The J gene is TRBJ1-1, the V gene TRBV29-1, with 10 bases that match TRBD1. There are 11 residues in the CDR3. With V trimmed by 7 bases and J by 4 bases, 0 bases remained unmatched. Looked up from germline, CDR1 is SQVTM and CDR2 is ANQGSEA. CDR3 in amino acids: CSGQGATEAFF. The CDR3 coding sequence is TGCAGCGGACAGGGGGCCACTGAAGCTTTCTTT.

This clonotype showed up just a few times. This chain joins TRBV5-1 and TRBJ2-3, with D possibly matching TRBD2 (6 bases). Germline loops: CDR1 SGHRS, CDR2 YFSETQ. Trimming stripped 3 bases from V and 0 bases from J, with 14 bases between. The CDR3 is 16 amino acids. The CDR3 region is CASSSSGLISTDTQYF. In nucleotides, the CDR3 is TGCGCCAGCAGCTCCTCGGGACTCATAAGCACAGATACGCAGTATTTT. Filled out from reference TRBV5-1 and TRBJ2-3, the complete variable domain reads KAGVTQTPRYLIKTRGQQVTLSCSPISGHRSVSWYQQTPGQGLQFLFEYFSETQRNKGNFPGRFSGRQFSNSRSEMNVSTLELGDSALYLCASSSSGLISTDTQYFGPGTRLTVL.

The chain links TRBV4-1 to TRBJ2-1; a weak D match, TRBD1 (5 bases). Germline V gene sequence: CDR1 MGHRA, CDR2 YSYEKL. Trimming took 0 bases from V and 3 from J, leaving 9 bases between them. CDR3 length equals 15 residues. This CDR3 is CASSQEQVIYNEQFF. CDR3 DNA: TGCGCCAGCAGCCAAGAACAGGTCATCTACAATGAGCAGTTCTTC.

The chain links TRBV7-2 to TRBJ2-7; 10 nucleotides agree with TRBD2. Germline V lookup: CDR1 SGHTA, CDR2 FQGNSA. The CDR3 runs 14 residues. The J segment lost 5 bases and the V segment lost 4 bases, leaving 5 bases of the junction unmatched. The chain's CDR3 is CASSSLAGVHEQYF. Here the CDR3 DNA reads TGTGCCAGCAGCTCCCTAGCGGGGGTGCACGAGCAGTACTTC.

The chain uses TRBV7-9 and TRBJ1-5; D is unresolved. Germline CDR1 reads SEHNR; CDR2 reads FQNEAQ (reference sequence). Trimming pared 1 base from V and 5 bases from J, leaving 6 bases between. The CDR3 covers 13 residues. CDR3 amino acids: CASSLETYQPQHF. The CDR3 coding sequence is TGTGCCAGCAGCTTAGAGACTTATCAGCCCCAGCATTTT.

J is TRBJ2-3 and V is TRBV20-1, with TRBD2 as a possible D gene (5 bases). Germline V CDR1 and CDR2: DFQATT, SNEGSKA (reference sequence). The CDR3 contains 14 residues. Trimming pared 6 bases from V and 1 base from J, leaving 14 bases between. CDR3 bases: TGCAGTGCACTCAGCGGACTTGGCACAGATACGCAGTATTTT. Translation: CSALSGLGTDTQYF.

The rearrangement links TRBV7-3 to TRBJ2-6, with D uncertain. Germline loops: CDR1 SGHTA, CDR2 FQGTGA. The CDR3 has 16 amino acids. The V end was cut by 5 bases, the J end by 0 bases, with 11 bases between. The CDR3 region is CASSPDKFSGANVLTF. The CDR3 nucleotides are TGTGCCAGCAGCCCCGACAAGTTCTCTGGGGCCAACGTCCTGACTTTC.

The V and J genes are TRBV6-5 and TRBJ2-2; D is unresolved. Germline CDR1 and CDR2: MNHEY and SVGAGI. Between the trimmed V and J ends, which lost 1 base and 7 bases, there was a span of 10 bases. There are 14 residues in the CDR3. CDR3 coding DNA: TGTGCCAGCAGTTACTTTGGCGCGAACGGGGAGCTGTTTTTT. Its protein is CASSYFGANGELFF.

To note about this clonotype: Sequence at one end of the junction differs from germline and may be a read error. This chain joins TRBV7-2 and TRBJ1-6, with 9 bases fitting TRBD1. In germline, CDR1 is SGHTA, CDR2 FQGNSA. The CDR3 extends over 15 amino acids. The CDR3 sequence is CASTFGTGYTSPLHF. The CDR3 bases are TGTGCCAGCACCTTCGGGACAGGGTATACTTCACCCCTCCACTTT.

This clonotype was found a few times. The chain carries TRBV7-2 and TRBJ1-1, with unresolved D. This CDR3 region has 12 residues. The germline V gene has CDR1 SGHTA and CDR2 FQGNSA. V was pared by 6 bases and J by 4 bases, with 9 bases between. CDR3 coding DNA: TGTGCCAGCAGGCCACGGGTCACTGAAGCTTTCTTT. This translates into CASRPRVTEAFF.

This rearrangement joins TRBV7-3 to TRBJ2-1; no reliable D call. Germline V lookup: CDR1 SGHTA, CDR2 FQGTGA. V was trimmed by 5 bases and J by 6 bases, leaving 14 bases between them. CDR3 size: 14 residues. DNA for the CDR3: TGTGCCAGCAGCCACGGGCCAATGGGCAATGAGCAGTTCTTC. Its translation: CASSHGPMGNEQFF. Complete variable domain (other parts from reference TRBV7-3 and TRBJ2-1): GAGVSQTPSNKVTEKGKYVELRCDPISGHTALYWYRQSLGQGPEFLIYFQGTGAADDSGLPNDRFFAVRPEGSVSTLKIQRTERGDSAVYLCASSHGPMGNEQFFGPGTRLTVL.

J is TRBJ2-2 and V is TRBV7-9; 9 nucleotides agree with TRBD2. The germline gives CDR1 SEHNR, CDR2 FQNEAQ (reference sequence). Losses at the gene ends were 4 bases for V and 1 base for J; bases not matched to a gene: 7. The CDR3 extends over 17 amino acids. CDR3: CASSSLTSGQNTGELFF. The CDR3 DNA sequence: TGTGCCAGCAGCTCCCTCACTAGCGGGCAGAACACCGGGGAGCTGTTTTTT.

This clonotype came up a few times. CDR3 in amino acids: CATSRDSTAVGELFF. CDR3 DNA sequence: TGTGCCACCAGCAGAGATTCGACAGCTGTCGGGGAGCTGTTTTTT. The rearrangement links TRBV15 to TRBJ2-2, with TRBD1 as a possible D gene (5 bases). V was clipped by 0 bases and J by 7 bases, with 12 bases between them. Germline V gene sequence: CDR1 LNHNV, CDR2 YYDKDF (reference sequence). The CDR3 runs to 15 residues.

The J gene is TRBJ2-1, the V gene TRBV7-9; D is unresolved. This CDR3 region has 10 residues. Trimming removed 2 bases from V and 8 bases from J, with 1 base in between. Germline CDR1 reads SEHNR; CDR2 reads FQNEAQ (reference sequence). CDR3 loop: CASSLYEQFF. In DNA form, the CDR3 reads TGTGCCAGCAGCTTATATGAGCAGTTCTTC.